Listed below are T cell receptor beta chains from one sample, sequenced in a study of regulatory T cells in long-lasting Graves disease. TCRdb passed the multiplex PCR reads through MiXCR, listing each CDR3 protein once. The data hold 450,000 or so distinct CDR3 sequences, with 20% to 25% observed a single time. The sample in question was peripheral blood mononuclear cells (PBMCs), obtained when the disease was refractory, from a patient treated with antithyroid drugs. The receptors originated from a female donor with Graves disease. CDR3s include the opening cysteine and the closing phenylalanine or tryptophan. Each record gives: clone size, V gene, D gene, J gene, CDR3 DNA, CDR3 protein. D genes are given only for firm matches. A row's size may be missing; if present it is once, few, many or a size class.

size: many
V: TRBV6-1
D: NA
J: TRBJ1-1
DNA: TGTGCCAGCAGTGAAGCCGATAGGGTCACTGAAGCTTTCTTT
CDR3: CASSEADRVTEAFF

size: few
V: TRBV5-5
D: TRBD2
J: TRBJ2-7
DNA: TGTGCCAGCAGCTTCCTAGCGGGAGCGTCGTACGAGCAGTACTTC
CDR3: CASSFLAGASYEQYF

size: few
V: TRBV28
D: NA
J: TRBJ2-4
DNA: TGTGCCAGCAGCCCTCTATCAATCCTGGTCCAAAACATTCAGTACTTC
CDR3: CASSPLSILVQNIQYF

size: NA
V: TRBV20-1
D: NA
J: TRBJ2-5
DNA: TGCAGTGCTTCTGGCCCTCCCGGGGAGACCCAGTACTTC
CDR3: CSASGPPGETQYF

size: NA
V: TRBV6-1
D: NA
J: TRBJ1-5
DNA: TGTGCCAGCAGTGAAGTAGGACAGCCCGGCCAGCCCCAGCATTTT
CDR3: CASSEVGQPGQPQHF

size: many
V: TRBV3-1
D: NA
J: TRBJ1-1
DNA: TGTGCCAGCAGCCAAGATGTAGTGCAATCCGAAGCTTTCTTT
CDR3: CASSQDVVQSEAFF

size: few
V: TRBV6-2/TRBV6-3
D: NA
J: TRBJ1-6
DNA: TGTGCCAGCAGTGAGGCGAGGGTGGTGATGGCACCCCTCCACTTT
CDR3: CASSEARVVMAPLHF

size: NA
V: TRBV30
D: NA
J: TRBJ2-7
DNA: TGTGCCGGGGGGTCGGACAGACTAAACCCTCGCGAGCAGTACTTC
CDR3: CAGGSDRLNPREQYF

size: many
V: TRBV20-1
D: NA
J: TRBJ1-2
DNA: TGCAGTGCTAGAGATGCCAGCTTGATTGGCTACACCTTC
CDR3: CSARDASLIGYTF

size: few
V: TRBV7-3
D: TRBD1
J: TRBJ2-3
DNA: TGTGCCAGCAGCAAACGACAGGGTGCAGATACGCAGTATTTT
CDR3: CASSKRQGADTQYF

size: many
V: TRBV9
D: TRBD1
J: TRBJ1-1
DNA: TGTGCCAGCAGCGTAGGGGCAGGGGACAGTGAAGCTTTCTTT
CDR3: CASSVGAGDSEAFF

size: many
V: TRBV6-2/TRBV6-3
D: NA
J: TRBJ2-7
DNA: TGTGCCAGCAGTTATTCACTGAGCTACGAGCAGTACTTC
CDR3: CASSYSLSYEQYF

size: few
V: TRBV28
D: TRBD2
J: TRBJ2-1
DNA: TGTGCCAGCAGTCGACTAGCGACCTCCTACAATGAGCAGTTCTTC
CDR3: CASSRLATSYNEQFF

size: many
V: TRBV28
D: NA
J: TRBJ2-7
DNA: TGTGCCAGCAGTTACGGGCTAAACTACGAACAGTACTTC
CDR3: CASSYGLNYEQYF

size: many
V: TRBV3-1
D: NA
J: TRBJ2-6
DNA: TGTGCCAGCAGCCCCTCGGGGGGCGCCGGGGCCAACGTCCTGACTTTC
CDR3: CASSPSGGAGANVLTF

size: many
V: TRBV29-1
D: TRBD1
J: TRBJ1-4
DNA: TGCAGCGTTGAAGTAAACCCCGCAGGGGGGGGAGAAAAACTGTTTTTT
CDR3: CSVEVNPAGGGEKLFF

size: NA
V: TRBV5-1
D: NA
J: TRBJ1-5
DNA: TGCGCCAGCAGCCCCTACCCCGGTAATCAGCCCCAGCATTTT
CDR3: CASSPYPGNQPQHF

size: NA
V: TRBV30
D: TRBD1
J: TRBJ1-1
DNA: TGTGCCTGGCTTGGACAGGGGCATCTGGGGACTGAAGCTTTCTTT
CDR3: CAWLGQGHLGTEAFF

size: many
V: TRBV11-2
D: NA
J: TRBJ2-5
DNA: TGTGCCAGCAGCTTAAGACAGGCCGAGGTGACCCAGTACTTC
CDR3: CASSLRQAEVTQYF

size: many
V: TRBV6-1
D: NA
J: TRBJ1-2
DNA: TGTGCCAGCAGTCCTGGGGGCCTTCGGTATGGCTACACCTTC
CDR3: CASSPGGLRYGYTF

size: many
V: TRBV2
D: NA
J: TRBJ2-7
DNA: TGTGCCAGCAGTGAAGTGGGGACATCCCCCTACGAGCAGTACTTC
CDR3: CASSEVGTSPYEQYF

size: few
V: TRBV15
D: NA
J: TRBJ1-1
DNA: TGTGCCACCAGCAGAGATGGAAAGGAAGCTTTCTTT
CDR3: CATSRDGKEAFF

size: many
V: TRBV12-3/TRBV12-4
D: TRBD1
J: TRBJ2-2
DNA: TGTGCCAGCAGCGACAGGGCGGTCGTAGGTAGCACCGGGGAGCTGTTTTTT
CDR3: CASSDRAVVGSTGELFF

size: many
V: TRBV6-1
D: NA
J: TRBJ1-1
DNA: TGTGCCTCGTGGTCGGGCAGTGAAGCTTTCTTT
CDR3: CASWSGSEAFF

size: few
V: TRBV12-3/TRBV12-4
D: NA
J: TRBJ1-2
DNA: TGTGCCAGCAGTTCTGCCACGGGAACATATGGCTACACCTTC
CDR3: CASSSATGTYGYTF

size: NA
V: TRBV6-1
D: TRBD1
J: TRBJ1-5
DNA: TGTGCCAGCAGGCAAGTCTCTACGGTTCGGACAGGGGATCAGCCCCAGCATTTT
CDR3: CASRQVSTVRTGDQPQHF

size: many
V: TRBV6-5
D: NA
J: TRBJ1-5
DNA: TGTGCCAGCAGTTATGGGCCAAATCAGCCCCAGCATTTT
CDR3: CASSYGPNQPQHF

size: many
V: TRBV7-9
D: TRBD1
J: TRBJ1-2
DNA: TGTGCCAGCAGCCTACAGGGGAGCTATGGCTACACCTTC
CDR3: CASSLQGSYGYTF

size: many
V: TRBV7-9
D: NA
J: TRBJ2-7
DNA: TGTGCCAGCAGCTTAGCGACGAACAGGCTGTGGGAGCAGTACTTC
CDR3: CASSLATNRLWEQYF

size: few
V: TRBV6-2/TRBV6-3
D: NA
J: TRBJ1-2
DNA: TGTGCCAGCAGTTTACAGCCCGGACAGACCGACTATGGCTACACCTTC
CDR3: CASSLQPGQTDYGYTF

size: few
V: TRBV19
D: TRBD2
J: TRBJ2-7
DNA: TGTGCCAGTAGCCTAATAGCGGGAGATCCCTACGAGCAGTACTTC
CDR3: CASSLIAGDPYEQYF

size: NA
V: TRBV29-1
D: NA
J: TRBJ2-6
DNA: TGCAGCGTTGAACTTTTGGGTGGCGACACTGGGGCCAACGTCCTGACTTTC
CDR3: CSVELLGGDTGANVLTF

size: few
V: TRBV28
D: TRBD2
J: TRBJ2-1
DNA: TGTGCCAGCAGTTCTGGTGGTTATGGGGGGGATGAGCAGTTCTTC
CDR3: CASSSGGYGGDEQFF

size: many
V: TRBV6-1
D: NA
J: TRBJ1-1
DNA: TGTGCCAGCACCCTCCTCGGGGGAGCTTTCTTT
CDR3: CASTLLGGAFF

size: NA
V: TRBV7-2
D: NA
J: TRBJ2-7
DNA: TGTGCCAGCAGCTTTCGAGGGAATGAGCAGTACTTC
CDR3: CASSFRGNEQYF

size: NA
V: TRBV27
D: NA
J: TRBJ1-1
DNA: TGTGCCAGCAGTCCCTCCGCTTTGACTGAAGCTTTCTTT
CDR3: CASSPSALTEAFF

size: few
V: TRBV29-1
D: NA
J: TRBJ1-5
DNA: TGCAGCGTTGACATGGTACAGCCCCAGCATTTT
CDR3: CSVDMVQPQHF

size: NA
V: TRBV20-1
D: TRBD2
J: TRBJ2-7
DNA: TGCAGTGCTAGAGATCTCGGTGCGGGAGTCAACGAGCAGTACTTC
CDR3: CSARDLGAGVNEQYF

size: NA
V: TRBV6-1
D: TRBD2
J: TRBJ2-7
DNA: TGTGCCAGCAGTGTGAGTAGCGGGGCCTACGAGCAGTACTTC
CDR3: CASSVSSGAYEQYF

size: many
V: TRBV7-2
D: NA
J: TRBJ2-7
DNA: TGTGCCAGCAGCTTAGCCGCACGCCGGGGCTACGAGCAGTACTTC
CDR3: CASSLAARRGYEQYF

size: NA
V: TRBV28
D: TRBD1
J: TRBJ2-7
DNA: TGTGCCAGCAGTTTTTATGGGCAGGGGGCTTTCTACGAGCAGTACTTC
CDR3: CASSFYGQGAFYEQYF

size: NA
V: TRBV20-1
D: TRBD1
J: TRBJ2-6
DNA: TGCAGTGCTGCGACAGGGTACTCTGGGGCCAACGTCCTGACTTTC
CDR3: CSAATGYSGANVLTF

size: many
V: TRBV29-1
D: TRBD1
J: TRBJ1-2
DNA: TGCAGCAGCGGGGGGGACAGCTACTATGGCTACACCTTC
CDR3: CSSGGDSYYGYTF

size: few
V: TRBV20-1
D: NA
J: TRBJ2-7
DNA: TGCAGTGCAATAGAGGTGGGGGAGCAGTACTTC
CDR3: CSAIEVGEQYF

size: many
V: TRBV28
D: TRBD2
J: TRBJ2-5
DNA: TGTGCCAGCAGTTTTGGAGCGGGAGGGCCACGATTTACAGAGACCCAGTACTTC
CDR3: CASSFGAGGPRFTETQYF

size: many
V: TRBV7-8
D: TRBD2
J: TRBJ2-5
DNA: TGTGCCAGCAGCATCGGACTTCGCGGGGGGACCCAGTACTTC
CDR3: CASSIGLRGGTQYF

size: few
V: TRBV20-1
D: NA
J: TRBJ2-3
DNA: TGCAGTGCTAGCGGGGGCACAGATACGCAGTATTTT
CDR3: CSASGGTDTQYF

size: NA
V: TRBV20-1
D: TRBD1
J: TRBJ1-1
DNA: TGCAGTGCCCCCGACAGGGCAGGCACTGAAGCTTTCTTT
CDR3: CSAPDRAGTEAFF

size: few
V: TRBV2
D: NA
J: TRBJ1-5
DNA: TGTGCCAGCAGTGAAGCGCTTGGGGGGCCAGAGCCCCAGCATTTT
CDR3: CASSEALGGPEPQHF